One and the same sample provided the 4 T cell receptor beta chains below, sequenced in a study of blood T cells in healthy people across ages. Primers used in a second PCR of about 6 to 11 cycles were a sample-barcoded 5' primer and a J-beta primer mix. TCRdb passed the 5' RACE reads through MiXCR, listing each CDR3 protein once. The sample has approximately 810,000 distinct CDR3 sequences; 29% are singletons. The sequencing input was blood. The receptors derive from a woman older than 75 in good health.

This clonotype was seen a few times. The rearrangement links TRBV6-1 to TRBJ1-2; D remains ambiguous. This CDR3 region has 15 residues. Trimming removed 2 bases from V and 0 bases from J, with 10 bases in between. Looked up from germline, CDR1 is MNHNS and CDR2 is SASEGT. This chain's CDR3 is CASSESAAANYGYTF. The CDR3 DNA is TGTGCCAGCAGTGAATCGGCGGCGGCTAACTATGGCTACACCTTC.

The CDR3 DNA reads as TGTGCCAGCAGCTCAAACCAGGGAGGGTTGAAAAACATTCAGTACTTC. This encodes CASSSNQGGLKNIQYF. The chain is built from TRBV7-2 and TRBJ2-7, with 7 bases that match TRBD2. With the DNA end fitting TRBJ2-4 better, the J assignment may be wrong. The CDR3 is 16 residues long. Germline-derived CDR1 and CDR2 are SGHTA and FQGNSA.

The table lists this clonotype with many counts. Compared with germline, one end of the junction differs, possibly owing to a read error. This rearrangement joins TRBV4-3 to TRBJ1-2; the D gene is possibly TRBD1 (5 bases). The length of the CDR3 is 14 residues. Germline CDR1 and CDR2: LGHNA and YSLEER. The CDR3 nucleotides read TGTGCCAGCAGCCAAGGCAAGGGGAACTATGGCTACACCTTC. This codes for CASSQGKGNYGYTF.

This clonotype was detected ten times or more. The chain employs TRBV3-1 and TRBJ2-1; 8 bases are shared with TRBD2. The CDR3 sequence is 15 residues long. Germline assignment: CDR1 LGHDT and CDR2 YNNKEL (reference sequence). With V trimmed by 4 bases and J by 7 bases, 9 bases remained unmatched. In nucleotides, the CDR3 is TGTGCCAGCAGCCTGCAAGCGGGGGCCCTTAATGAGCAGTTCTTC. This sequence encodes CASSLQAGALNEQFF.